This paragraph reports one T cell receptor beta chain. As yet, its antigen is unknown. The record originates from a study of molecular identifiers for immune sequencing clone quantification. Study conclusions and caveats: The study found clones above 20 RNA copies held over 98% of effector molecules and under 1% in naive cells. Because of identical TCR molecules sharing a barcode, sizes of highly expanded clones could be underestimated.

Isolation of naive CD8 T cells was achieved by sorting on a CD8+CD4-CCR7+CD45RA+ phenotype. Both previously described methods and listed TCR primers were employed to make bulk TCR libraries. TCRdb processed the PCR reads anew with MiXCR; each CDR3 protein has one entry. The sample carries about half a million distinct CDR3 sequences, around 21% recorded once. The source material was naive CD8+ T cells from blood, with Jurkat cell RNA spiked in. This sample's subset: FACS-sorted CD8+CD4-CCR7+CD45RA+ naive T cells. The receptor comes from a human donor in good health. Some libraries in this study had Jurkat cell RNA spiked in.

In nucleotides, the CDR3 is TGTGCCAGCAGTCCCACATTACACACGGCTTTCTTT. Its translation is CASSPTLHTAFF. The J gene is TRBJ1-1, the V gene TRBV12-3 or TRBV12-4; D is unresolved. The CDR3 is 12 amino acids. Trimming took 5 bases from V and 11 from J, leaving 15 bases between them.